These 24 T cell receptor beta chains were all obtained from the same sample, sequenced in a study of vaccination effects on CD4 cells after COVID-19. Prior to sequencing, the ViraFEST assay stimulated PBMC with viral peptide pools, which expanded the antigen-specific CD4+ T cells. It was after approximately 11 days of culture that CD4+ T cells were isolated. The data were produced by immunoSEQ multiplex PCR, yet TCRdb's version contains in-frame clones alone and is incomplete. The table includes tens of thousands of clones, roughly 80% detected once. The antigens for these receptors are not known. The material was CD4+ T cells from PBMCs cultured with HCoV-229E spike peptides, obtained before COVID-19 vaccination. Receptors were obtained from a human donor who received a COVID-19 vaccine.

J is TRBJ1-3 and V is TRBV7-2; 7 bases agree with TRBD1. Looked up from germline, CDR1 is SGHTA and CDR2 is FQGNSA. The CDR3 extends over 15 amino acids. V trimming: 5 bases; J trimming: 0 bases; junction bases outside the gene matches: 4. This chain's CDR3 is CASSRNRGSGNTIYF. In nucleotides, the CDR3 is TGTGCCAGCAGCCGGAACAGGGGCTCTGGAAACACCATATATTTT.

CDR3 in DNA: TGCGCCAGCAAGGACAGGGGTAATGAGCAGTTCTTC. Translating gives CASKDRGNEQFF. The chain uses TRBV5-1 and TRBJ2-1, with 9 bases lining up with TRBD1. After removal of 6 bases from V and 7 bases from J, the junction contained 2 bases not matched to a gene. The CDR3 is 12 amino acids. From germline, CDR1 is SGHRS and CDR2 YFSETQ.

This clone has just a few counts. V and J are TRBV18 and TRBJ2-2; a possible D gene is TRBD1 (5 bases). Trimming removed 6 bases from V and 3 bases from J, with 8 bases in between. The CDR3 extends over 13 amino acids. The germline V gene encodes CDR1 KGHSH and CDR2 LQKENI. CDR3 nucleotides: TGTGCCAGCTCCGACAGTTACACCGGGGAGCTGTTTTTT. Its protein is CASSDSYTGELFF.

The genes are TRBV12-5 and TRBJ1-5, with 8 nucleotides matching TRBD1. The CDR3 contains 17 residues. Germline CDR1 is LGHNT and CDR2 is FRNRAP. V was clipped by 5 bases and J by 0 bases; unmatched bases: 9. CDR3 sequence reads: CASGRMTGAYSNQPQHF. The CDR3 nucleotides are TGTGCTAGTGGTCGTATGACAGGGGCCTATAGCAATCAGCCCCAGCATTTT.

The V gene is TRBV28, the J gene TRBJ1-1; 7 nucleotides agree with TRBD1. Germline V CDR1 and CDR2: MDHEN, SYDVKM. The CDR3 runs to 12 residues. Trimming took 4 bases from V and 8 from J; bases not matched to a gene: 4. CDR3 in DNA: TGTGCCAGCAGTTCCTCGGACAGGGAAGCTTTCTTT. This codes for CASSSSDREAFF. The full variable domain, its missing parts supplied by reference TRBV28 and TRBJ1-1, is DVKVTQSSRYLVKRTGEKVFLECVQDMDHENMFWYRQDPGLGLRLIYFSYDVKMKEKGDIPEGYSVSREKKERFSLILESASTNQTSMYLCASSSSDREAFFGQGTRLTVV.

The chain uses TRBV19 and TRBJ1-6; D unresolved. Deletions cut 6 bases from V and 7 bases from J, with 13 bases between. This CDR3 contains 14 residues. Germline assignment: CDR1 LNHDA and CDR2 SQIVND (reference sequence). The CDR3 sequence is CASSPTHANSPLHF. The CDR3, as DNA: TGTGCCAGTAGCCCGACTCATGCCAATTCACCCCTCCACTTT. The full variable domain, with the rest looked up from reference TRBV19 and TRBJ1-6, is DGGITQSPKYLFRKEGQNVTLSCEQNLNHDAMYWYRQDPGQGLRLIYYSQIVNDFQKGDIAEGYSVSREKKESFPLTVTSAQKNPTAFYLCASSPTHANSPLHFGNGTRLTVT.

This clone was recorded a few times. V gene TRBV27 combines with J gene TRBJ2-4, with TRBD1 identical over 7 bases. CDR3 length equals 16 residues. CDR1 and CDR2 from the germline V gene are MNHEY and SMNVEV (reference sequence). V shed 3 bases, J shed 2 bases, and the junction held 7 bases outside the gene matches. CDR3 residues: CASSFTSRGTKNIQYF. The CDR3 DNA reads as TGTGCCAGCAGTTTTACCTCCAGGGGGACCAAAAACATTCAGTACTTC.

This chain uses TRBV7-2 with TRBJ2-1; D gene unclear. Germline V lookup: CDR1 SGHTA, CDR2 FQGNSA. The ends were cut back, 5 bases at V and 5 bases at J, with 7 bases in the middle. The CDR3 runs 12 residues. CDR3 in DNA: TGTGCCAGCAGCCTATCAAACAATGAGCAGTTCTTC. It codes for CASSLSNNEQFF.

The J gene is TRBJ1-1, the V gene TRBV27; D is ambiguous. CDR1 MNHEY and CDR2 SMNVEV come from the germline V gene (reference sequence). Trimming left V 5 bases short and J 2 bases short, with 9 bases between. The CDR3 extends over 13 amino acids. CDR3 sequence (DNA): TGTGCCAGCAGTCTAAGATCAAACACTGAAGCTTTCTTT. Its translation: CASSLRSNTEAFF.

The rearrangement links TRBV6-1 to TRBJ1-2; D call uncertain. Germline V gene sequence: CDR1 MNHNS, CDR2 SASEGT. Trimming cost V 3 bases and J 4 bases, with 6 bases left between them. The CDR3 sequence is 12 residues long. As DNA, the CDR3 is TGTGCCAGCAGTGATTTTAGCTATGGCTACACCTTC. Translation gives CASSDFSYGYTF.

The chain links TRBV5-1 to TRBJ2-5, with TRBD2 as a possible D gene (5 bases). The CDR3 is 14 residues long. V shed 4 bases and J shed 5 bases, with 15 bases lying between them. CDR1 SGHRS and CDR2 YFSETQ come from the germline V gene. CDR3 nucleotides: TGCGCCAGCAGCCCGGAGGCGGTCTGGGAGACCCAGTACTTC. Protein sequence: CASSPEAVWETQYF.

The V gene is TRBV25-1, the J gene TRBJ2-3; D may correspond to TRBD1 or TRBD2 (5 bases each). Germline lookup yields CDR1 MGHDK and CDR2 SYGVNS. V was shortened by 7 bases and J by 1 base, with 15 bases between the two germline ends. The CDR3 has 15 amino acids. The CDR3 nucleotides read TGTGCCAGCACCCGGGTGGGGGTAGGCACAGATACGCAGTATTTT. Its protein product is CASTRVGVGTDTQYF.

V and J are TRBV23-1 and TRBJ1-1; no clear D. TRBV23-1 counts as an open reading frame of uncertain function. Trimming removed 6 bases from V and 4 bases from J, with 15 bases in between. The CDR3 spans 14 residues. CDR3 DNA: TGCGCCAGCAGCCCCCTTCTGGGAGGCACTGAAGCTTTCTTT. Translated: CASSPLLGGTEAFF.

The CDR3 nucleotides read TGTGCCAGCGTAGACAGGGACCAAGAGACCCAGTACTTC. This sequence encodes CASVDRDQETQYF. The chain links TRBV6-6 to TRBJ2-5, with 7 bases that match TRBD1. With 8 bases clipped from V and 0 bases from J, the junction kept 3 bases outside the gene matches. The CDR3 has 13 residues. Looked up from germline, CDR1 is MNHNY and CDR2 is SVGAGI (reference sequence).

This clone was seen a few times. The chain uses TRBV3-1 (or the pseudogene TRBV3-2) and TRBJ1-3; D unclear. The CDR3 length is 13 residues. V was pared by 4 bases and J by 4 bases, with 8 bases between. Germline-derived CDR1 and CDR2 are LGHDT and YNNKEL (reference sequence). The CDR3 spells CASSLGGGNTIYF. CDR3 in DNA: TGTGCCAGCAGCCTAGGTGGAGGAAACACCATATATTTT.

The rearrangement links TRBV9 to TRBJ2-5, with D maybe TRBD1 (7 bases). The V gene lost 4 bases and the J gene lost 2 bases, with 15 bases spanning the gap. The CDR3 runs 15 residues. Germline assignment: CDR1 SGDLS and CDR2 YYNGEE. The chain's CDR3 is CASSPRGDSQETQYF. For the CDR3, the DNA is TGTGCCAGCAGCCCGAGGGGGGACAGTCAAGAGACCCAGTACTTC. Full variable domain (rest looked up from reference TRBV9 and TRBJ2-5): DSGVTQTPKHLITATGQRVTLRCSPRSGDLSVYWYQQSLDQGLQFLIQYYNGEERAKGNILERFSAQQFPDLHSELNLSSLELGDSALYFCASSPRGDSQETQYFGPGTRLLVL.

The V call is TRBV5-6, the J call TRBJ1-2; weak D call: TRBD1 (6 bases). There are 14 residues in the CDR3. V gave up 4 bases and J gave up 4 bases, with 14 bases separating them. Germline assignment: CDR1 SGHDT and CDR2 YYEEEE. The CDR3 coding sequence is TGTGCCAGCAGCGCACAGACAGGCGCCTATGGCTACACCTTC. Its protein product is CASSAQTGAYGYTF.

This clone was counted only a few times. The CDR3 nucleotides are TGCGCCAGCAGCTTGCGACAGGGGAACACCATATATTTT. Translation gives CASSLRQGNTIYF. The chain links TRBV5-1 to TRBJ1-3; 8 positions match TRBD1. Germline lookup yields CDR1 SGHRS and CDR2 YFSETQ. This CDR3 is built from 13 residues. V was clipped by 1 base and J by 7 bases; unmatched bases: 1.

The DNA for the CDR3 is TGTGCCAGCAGCTTTACCGGGCTCACGGGAGAGACCCAGTACTTC. As protein: CASSFTGLTGETQYF. The rearrangement uses TRBV7-2 and TRBJ2-5; D gene ambiguous. The CDR3 consists of 15 residues. Trimming removed 3 bases at V and 4 bases at J, with 15 bases between. Germline V gives CDR1 SGHTA, CDR2 FQGNSA.

The chain has TRBV6-1 and TRBJ2-3, with TRBD2 identical over 8 bases. Trimming took 0 bases from V and 4 from J; bases not matched to a gene: 3. The CDR3 is made up of 15 amino acids. CDR1 MNHNS and CDR2 SASEGT come from the germline V gene. This chain's CDR3 is CASSEAAGLADTQYF. Written as DNA, the CDR3 is TGTGCCAGCAGTGAAGCGGCGGGACTAGCAGATACGCAGTATTTT.

This chain connects TRBV5-1 to TRBJ1-2; D remains ambiguous. The V and J ends lost 1 base and 4 bases respectively, with 14 bases between them. The CDR3 runs to 15 residues. The germline V gene has CDR1 SGHRS and CDR2 YFSETQ. The CDR3 DNA reads TGCGCCAGCAGCTTGTCGTCGTTGGGGAGCTATGGCTACACCTTC. Protein sequence: CASSLSSLGSYGYTF.

This rearrangement joins TRBV2 to TRBJ1-3; TRBD1 aligns across 7 bases. J was trimmed by 3 bases and V by 6 bases; bases with no gene match: 8. CDR3 size: 15 residues. Germline assignment: CDR1 SNHLY and CDR2 FYNNEI. In DNA, the CDR3 is TGTGCCAGCAGGAACCGTGACAGGGATGGAAACACCATATATTTT. Its translation: CASRNRDRDGNTIYF.

The chain joins TRBV7-3 to TRBJ2-1, with 7 bases identical to TRBD2. The trim removed 5 bases at V and 8 bases at J, leaving 6 bases unmatched. Germline V gene data show CDR1 as SGHTA and CDR2 as FQGTGA. The CDR3 is 13 amino acids. The CDR3, as DNA: TGTGCCAGCAGCCCCCAGGGAGGGGATGAGCAGTTCTTC. Amino acid sequence: CASSPQGGDEQFF.

V is TRBV18 and J is TRBJ2-3, with a possible D match to TRBD2 (6 bases). V was clipped by 3 bases and J by 0 bases, with 10 bases between them. The CDR3 has 15 residues. CDR1 is KGHSH and CDR2 is LQKENI in the germline V gene. In DNA, the CDR3 is TGTGCCAGCTCACCTCTCGGGACTAGCACAGATACGCAGTATTTT. Its translation is CASSPLGTSTDTQYF.